The clone carrying this T cell receptor beta chain occurred many times. Its antigen remains unknown. To make TCR beta libraries, researchers used iRepertoire HTBI primers and Arm-PCR of CDR3 regions. Original processing notes: The samples included 60 to 65 TRBV and over 13 TRBJ segments. TCRdb processed the multiplex PCR reads anew with MiXCR; each CDR3 protein has one entry. The V and J calls shown here were made by TCRdb, not taken from the authors' results. Of about 470,000 distinct CDR3 sequences listed, 20% are singletons. The CDR3 runs to 16 residues. V gave up 1 base and J gave up 0 bases, with 9 bases separating them. Looked up from germline, CDR1 is SNHLY and CDR2 is FYNNEI. This entry belongs to a study of regulatory T cells in long-lasting Graves disease. Study-wide findings and caveats: It was possible that the small sample size reduced accuracy.

Time point indicated: persistent/refractory GD, antithyroid drugs over 5 years with positive TRAb. The TCR library was made from RNA extracted from PBMCs. This receptor was obtained from a female donor with Graves disease. The input for sequencing was peripheral blood mononuclear cells (PBMCs), taken when the disease was refractory, from a patient treated with antithyroid drugs. The chain is built from TRBV2 and TRBJ1-4; weak D call: TRBD1 (5 bases). CDR3 sequence reads: CASSEGDGATNEKLFF. The CDR3 DNA follows: TGTGCCAGCAGTGAAGGGGACGGAGCAACTAATGAAAAACTGTTTTTT.